This is a list of T cell receptor beta chains from one sample in a study of cytomegalovirus exposure and HLA in healthy donors. Method: immunoSEQ multiplex PCR; TCRdb's copy keeps in-frame clones and lacks some. This sample has about 140,000 clones; roughly 75% occur once, and the top ten carry about 3.1%. Material: PBMCs. The receptors were gathered from a middle-aged man in good health and CMV-seronegative. Both conserved end residues are part of each CDR3. The D gene is left open where the match is weak. The listing skips clone size in some rows; elsewhere it reads once, few, many or a size class.

v_call	clone_size	d_call	j_call	cdr3_nt	cdr3_aa
TRBV12-5	-	-	TRBJ2-2	TGTGCTAGTGGTTTACCGCCCCCCGGGACAACGAACACCGGGGAGCTGTTTTTT	CASGLPPPGTTNTGELFF
TRBV7-7	-	-	TRBJ2-2	TGTGCCAGCAGCCACCTTGGGACAACCGGGGAGCTGTTTTTT	CASSHLGTTGELFF
TRBV19	-	-	TRBJ1-6	TGTGCCAGTAGTCCGACCGGGGGGGTGGGTTATAATTCACCCCTCCACTTT	CASSPTGGVGYNSPLHF
TRBV2	once	-	TRBJ2-4	TGTGCCAGCAGTGGCGTCTCAGCCAAAAACATTCAGTACTTC	CASSGVSAKNIQYF
TRBV27	-	TRBD2	TRBJ2-5	TGTGCCAGCAGCTCCGGGACTAGCGGGGGGTTAGAGACCCAGTACTTC	CASSSGTSGGLETQYF
TRBV15	-	-	TRBJ1-5	TGTGCCACCAGCAGAGATCTCCTACAGGGTACGGTCAATCAGCCCCAGCATTTT	CATSRDLLQGTVNQPQHF
TRBV4-3	few	TRBD1	TRBJ1-5	TGCGCCAGCAGCCAAGATAGGACAGGGAGCAATCAGCCCCAGCATTTT	CASSQDRTGSNQPQHF
TRBV2	-	TRBD1	TRBJ1-4	TGTGCCAGCAGTGCACAGGGGATGTGGGAAAAACTGTTTTTT	CASSAQGMWEKLFF
TRBV5-4	-	-	TRBJ1-2	TGTGCCAGCAGTACTACAAACAGGGTATATGGCTACACCTTC	CASSTTNRVYGYTF
TRBV10-3	-	-	TRBJ1-3	TGTGCCATCAGTGAGTCGGGCAGCCGTCCTGGAAACACCATATATTTT	CAISESGSRPGNTIYF
TRBV5-1	-	TRBD1	TRBJ2-5	TGCGCCAGCAGCTTGGTAGGGACAGGGGGGGAGACCCAGTACTTC	CASSLVGTGGETQYF
TRBV5-4	few	-	TRBJ1-1	TGTGCCAGCAGCTGGAGGGATTCGTTGAACACTGAAGCTTTCTTT	CASSWRDSLNTEAFF
TRBV19	-	-	TRBJ2-5	TGTGCCAGTAGTATGCGGCAGGGCCAACCCGAGGCCCAGTACTTC	CASSMRQGQPEAQYF
TRBV11-2	-	-	TRBJ2-3	TGTGCCAGCAGCTTAAGCCCTCCAGATACGCAGTATTTT	CASSLSPPDTQYF
TRBV19	-	-	TRBJ1-2	TGTGCCAGTAGTATCCAGCGGGGAGGGGACTATGGCTACACCTTC	CASSIQRGGDYGYTF
TRBV28	once	-	TRBJ1-2	TGTGCCAGCAGTTCCGGTGACAGGTTGGGCTATGGCTACACCTTC	CASSSGDRLGYGYTF
TRBV20-1	-	TRBD1	TRBJ1-4	TGCAGTGCTGGGCGACAGGGGGAAAACGCCTTT	CSAGRQGENAF
TRBV29-1	-	-	TRBJ1-1	TGCAGCGTCCCTAGACAGAGTGAAGCTTTCTTT	CSVPRQSEAFF
TRBV7-3	-	-	TRBJ2-3	TGTGCCAGCAGATCAGAAAAAGATACGCAGTATTTT	CASRSEKDTQYF
TRBV28	-	-	TRBJ1-5	TGTGCCAGCAGTTCAAGGCTCTCGGGACACCTAAATCAGCCCCAGCATTTT	CASSSRLSGHLNQPQHF
TRBV4-1	few	-	TRBJ2-3	TGCGCCAGCAGCCAACAGTACAACACAGATACGCAGTATTTT	CASSQQYNTDTQYF
TRBV18	once	-	TRBJ1-5	TGTGCCAGCTCACCACAGGCGGGGGCGAATAATCAGCCCCAGCATTTT	CASSPQAGANNQPQHF
TRBV5-1	-	TRBD2	TRBJ2-7	TGCGCCAGCAGCTTGGGCGGGGGGTTCTACGAGCAGTACTTC	CASSLGGGFYEQYF
TRBV7-4	-	TRBD1	TRBJ2-7	TGTGCCAGCAGCTATAACACGGGACAGGGTTGTTACGAGCAGTACTTC	CASSYNTGQGCYEQYF
TRBV7-9	-	-	TRBJ2-1	TGTGCCAGCAGCTTACCCGCGGGACTTCTCTACAATGAGCAGTTCTTC	CASSLPAGLLYNEQFF
TRBV6-6	-	TRBD2	TRBJ2-1	TGTGCCAGCAGTCCCGAGACTAGCGGGGGGCAGTTCTTC	CASSPETSGGQFF
TRBV29-1	-	TRBD1	TRBJ1-2	TGCAGCGTGTCGGCGGGACAGGGAGACACCGAAACCGCTAACTATGGCTACACCTTC	CSVSAGQGDTETANYGYTF
TRBV6-5	-	-	TRBJ2-7	TGTGCCAGCAGTTTCTACAGGGACCTTACCTACGAGCAGTACTTC	CASSFYRDLTYEQYF
TRBV5-1	-	TRBD1	TRBJ2-7	TGCGCCAGCAGCTACAGGGGGAGTACCTACGAGCAGTACTTC	CASSYRGSTYEQYF
TRBV6-5	-	-	TRBJ1-1	TGTGCCAGCAGTTACTCCACCACGGGCACTGAAGCTTTCTTT	CASSYSTTGTEAFF
TRBV9	-	TRBD1	TRBJ1-4	TGTGCCAGCAGCCCTTGGGGCAGGGGGAATGAAAAACTGTTTTTT	CASSPWGRGNEKLFF
TRBV15	-	TRBD1	TRBJ1-4	TGTGCCACCAGCAGAGATATTTTGTTGGGGACAGGGGGAGGTGAAAAACTGTTTTTT	CATSRDILLGTGGGEKLFF
TRBV28	-	-	TRBJ1-5	TGTGCCAGCAGTTTAGGCTCGGGTTTCCAGCCCCAGCATTTT	CASSLGSGFQPQHF
TRBV6-6	-	-	TRBJ2-4	TGTGCCAGCAGTTCCCCGGGACTCACCCTCGGCATTCAGTACTTC	CASSSPGLTLGIQYF
TRBV5-6	-	-	TRBJ1-5	TGTGCCAGCAGCCAATACAGGGATCAGCCCCAGCATTTT	CASSQYRDQPQHF
TRBV2	-	TRBD1	TRBJ1-5	TGTGCCAGCGAGGGGGCCCAGGGCAGGAACAGCAATCAGCCCCAGCATTTT	CASEGAQGRNSNQPQHF
TRBV27	-	TRBD1	TRBJ2-7	TGTGCCAGCAGCCTCAACCGGGACAGGGTCTACGAGCAGTACTTC	CASSLNRDRVYEQYF
TRBV9	-	-	TRBJ2-2	TGTGCCAGCAGCGTAGTTGCATGGGGCCTGGGCGGGGAGCTGTTTTTT	CASSVVAWGLGGELFF
TRBV5-1	-	-	TRBJ1-1	TGCGCCAGCAGCGCGACAGGCGGATCGAACACTGAAGCTTTCTTT	CASSATGGSNTEAFF
TRBV5-5	-	TRBD1	TRBJ1-3	TGTGCCAGCAGCTTACAGGGGCACCGCATCTCTGGAAACACCATATATTTT	CASSLQGHRISGNTIYF